The 31 T cell receptor beta chains below come from one sample, sequenced in a study of blood T cells in healthy people across ages. Next came a second PCR, run for about 6 to 11 cycles, which used a sample-barcoded 5' primer along with a J-beta primer mix. TCRdb called the 5' RACE reads again in MiXCR, with one record for every CDR3 protein. Of over 450,000 distinct CDR3 sequences listed, around 24% are singletons. These data were also filed under a second study, of T cells of mothers and their children.

Input material: blood. Receptors originate from a boy aged 5-17 years in good health.

The chain is built from TRBV9 and TRBJ2-5; 8 bases align to TRBD2. The CDR3 length is 14 residues. V was clipped by 1 base and J by 5 bases; unmatched bases: 4. Germline assignment: CDR1 SGDLS and CDR2 YYNGEE. The CDR3 is CASSVSGGSETQYF. CDR3 in DNA: TGTGCCAGCAGCGTAAGCGGGGGAAGCGAGACCCAGTACTTC.

This clonotype was counted a few times. V gene TRBV20-1 combines with J gene TRBJ2-3; either TRBD1 or TRBD2 may fit D (5 bases each). CDR1 and CDR2 (germline): DFQATT, SNEGSKA (reference sequence). Trimming took off 6 bases at V and 2 bases at J, with 18 bases between the two ends. This CDR3 has 15 residues. CDR3 residues: CSATSRVGATDTQYF. The CDR3 DNA follows: TGCAGTGCCACTAGTAGAGTTGGGGCCACAGATACGCAGTATTTT.

The rearrangement joins TRBV15 to TRBJ2-3; D perhaps matches TRBD2 (7 bases). V was shortened by 3 bases and J by 2 bases, with 18 bases between the two germline ends. The CDR3 runs to 17 residues. The V gene's germline CDR1 is LNHNV and CDR2 YYDKDF (reference sequence). DNA for the CDR3: TGTGCCACCAGCAGGATTGGACGGGGGGCTCCCACAGATACGCAGTATTTT. Its protein product is CATSRIGRGAPTDTQYF.

The V call is TRBV5-6, the J call TRBJ1-5; D remains unclear. The germline V gene encodes CDR1 SGHDT and CDR2 YYEEEE. The CDR3 has 11 amino acids. V gave up 0 bases and J gave up 7 bases, with 2 bases separating them. CDR3 nucleotides: TGTGCCAGCAGCTTGGCCCAGCCCCAGCATTTT. As protein: CASSLAQPQHF.

The rearrangement joins TRBV7-2 to TRBJ1-6; TRBD1 is a possible D gene (6 bases). The CDR3 totals 16 residues. The V and J ends lost 4 bases and 4 bases respectively, with 14 bases between them. CDR1 and CDR2 (germline): SGHTA, FQGNSA. CDR3 bases: TGTGCCAGCAGCTCACGGACAGTAATTTATAATTCACCCCTCCACTTT. Translated, it gives CASSSRTVIYNSPLHF. The entire variable domain, with the rest obtained from reference TRBV7-2 and TRBJ1-6, is as follows: GAGVSQSPSNKVTEKGKDVELRCDPISGHTALYWYRQSLGQGLEFLIYFQGNSAPDKSGLPSDRFSAERTGGSVSTLTIQRTQQEDSAVYLCASSSRTVIYNSPLHFGNGTRLTVT.

This chain joins TRBV18 and TRBJ1-2; the D is unclear. Germline CDR1 and CDR2: KGHSH and LQKENI. V was shortened by 2 bases and J by 8 bases, with 15 bases between the two germline ends. The CDR3 length is 14 residues. CDR3 DNA: TGTGCCAGCTCACCAGATCAAGACACACAAGGCTACACCTTC. Encoded protein: CASSPDQDTQGYTF. Variable domain in full (rest from reference TRBV18 and TRBJ1-2): NAGVMQNPRHLVRRRGQEARLRCSPMKGHSHVYWYRQLPEEGLKFMVYLQKENIIDESGMPKERFSAEFPKEGPSILRIQQVVRGDSAAYFCASSPDQDTQGYTFGSGTRLTVV.

The table lists this clonotype with a few counts. The CDR3 loop reads CASSFLPPGLAGGNTGELFF. CDR3 nucleotides: TGTGCCAGCAGTTTCCTGCCTCCAGGACTAGCGGGAGGGAACACCGGGGAGCTGTTTTTT. The J gene is TRBJ2-2, the V gene TRBV12-3 or TRBV12-4, with 14 bases lining up with TRBD2. Trimming took 3 bases from V and 1 from J; bases not matched to a gene: 10. This CDR3 has 20 residues.

This clonotype was seen a handful of times. The gene calls are TRBV7-2 and TRBJ1-6; possible D gene TRBD1, 5 bases. Deletions cut 2 bases from V and 7 bases from J, with 12 bases between. The CDR3 sequence is 15 residues long. CDR1 SGHTA and CDR2 FQGNSA come from the germline V gene. The CDR3, as DNA: TGTGCCAGCAGCTTAAAGGCAGCAGGGAATTCACCCCTCCACTTT. Translating it yields CASSLKAAGNSPLHF.

The gene calls are TRBV9 and TRBJ2-7, with TRBD2 matching over 7 bases. V dropped 4 bases and J dropped 4; count of bases not matched to a gene: 11. This CDR3 spans 15 amino acids. Germline CDR1 reads SGDLS; CDR2 reads YYNGEE. The CDR3 DNA reads as TGTGCCAGCAGCCTCGGGGTAGCGGGTGCGTACGAGCAGTACTTC. Translated: CASSLGVAGAYEQYF.

The V gene is TRBV29-1, the J gene TRBJ1-5; possible D gene TRBD1, 5 bases. The CDR3 runs to 13 residues. V lost 6 bases to trimming and J lost 5 bases, with 14 bases between them. Germline CDR1 is SQVTM and CDR2 is ANQGSEA. For the CDR3, the DNA is TGCAGCGTGTCAGCAGGGAGAGATCAGCCCCAGCATTTT. This translates into CSVSAGRDQPQHF.

This clonotype was observed a handful of times. The gene calls are TRBV7-3 and TRBJ2-3; 11 positions match TRBD2. The ends lost 0 bases at V and 6 bases at J; junction bases unmatched: 11. Germline values: CDR1 SGHTA, CDR2 FQGTGA. The CDR3 sequence is 18 residues long. The CDR3 protein is CASSLTPLAGGFSDTQYF. In nucleotides, the CDR3 is TGTGCCAGCAGCTTAACTCCCTTAGCGGGAGGGTTTTCCGATACGCAGTATTTT. The variable domain in full, completed from reference TRBV7-3 and TRBJ2-3, reads GAGVSQTPSNKVTEKGKYVELRCDPISGHTALYWYRQSLGQGPEFLIYFQGTGAADDSGLPNDRFFAVRPEGSVSTLKIQRTERGDSAVYLCASSLTPLAGGFSDTQYFGPGTRLTVL.

This chain uses TRBV12-3 or TRBV12-4 with TRBJ2-1, with TRBD2 as a possible D gene (6 bases). Gene TRBJ2-7 matches the end of the DNA better, so the J call may be wrong. The CDR3 runs to 13 residues. DNA of the CDR3: TGTACTAGCAGTCCGGACGGATCTTACGAGCAGTACGTC. This encodes CTSSPDGSYEQYV.

This chain connects TRBV10-3 to TRBJ2-1; 8 nucleotides match TRBD2. J gave up 5 bases and V 6 bases, and 3 bases lay outside the gene matches. The germline V gene encodes CDR1 ENHRY and CDR2 SYGVKD. The CDR3 extends over 13 amino acids. The CDR3 DNA is TGTGCCATCAGGATAGCGGGGAACAATGAGCAGTTCTTC. Its translation: CAIRIAGNNEQFF.

This clonotype has more than one count but fewer than ten. This chain uses TRBV29-1 with TRBJ2-1; 12 nucleotides line up with TRBD2. The length of the CDR3 is 14 residues. V was clipped by 7 bases and J by 9 bases; unmatched bases: 10. Germline V gene data show CDR1 as SQVTM and CDR2 as ANQGSEA. CDR3: CSAVTSGRPVEQFF. CDR3 in DNA: TGCAGCGCAGTGACTAGCGGGAGACCGGTTGAGCAGTTCTTC.

This chain uses TRBV20-1 with TRBJ1-5; TRBD1 aligns across 9 bases. This CDR3 region has 14 residues. Germline CDR1 is DFQATT and CDR2 is SNEGSKA (reference sequence). The V gene end was trimmed by 5 bases and the J gene end by 5 bases; junction bases not matched to a gene: 7. CDR3 in DNA: TGCAGTGCTCCGACAGGGGGGGAATATCAGCCCCAGCATTTT. Translating gives CSAPTGGEYQPQHF.

This clonotype was found a few times. This chain joins TRBV9 and TRBJ1-1; no firm D call. CDR3 length: 14 amino acids. Trimming cost V 4 bases and J 3 bases, with 13 bases left between them. Germline-derived CDR1 and CDR2 are SGDLS and YYNGEE. In nucleotides, the CDR3 is TGTGCCAGCAGCCCATATAGTGGAGACACTGAAGCTTTCTTT. Protein: CASSPYSGDTEAFF.

This chain connects TRBV2 to TRBJ1-5, with TRBD1 identical over 8 bases. The CDR3 extends over 14 amino acids. The V and J ends lost 4 bases and 3 bases, in that order; junction bases with no gene match: 2. Germline CDR1 and CDR2: SNHLY and FYNNEI. For the CDR3, the DNA is TGTGCCAGCAGTGGGGGACAGGACAATCAGCCCCAGCATTTT. This translates into CASSGGQDNQPQHF.

This clonotype was observed a few times. The genes are TRBV27 and TRBJ1-4, with D possibly being TRBD1 (5 bases). This CDR3 region has 15 residues. CDR1 MNHEY and CDR2 SMNVEV come from the germline V gene (reference sequence). V gave up 5 bases and J gave up 5 bases, with 15 bases separating them. In DNA, the CDR3 is TGTGCCAGCAGTGCCTACGGGGCCGCGAATGAAAAACTGTTTTTT. It specifies CASSAYGAANEKLFF.

The V and J genes are TRBV6-2 or TRBV6-3 and TRBJ1-2; possible D gene TRBD1, 5 bases. V was shortened by 6 bases and J by 4 bases, with 33 bases between the two germline ends. The CDR3 extends over 20 amino acids. Germline-derived CDR1 and CDR2 are MNHEY and SVGEGT. The DNA for the CDR3 is TGTGCCAGCAGCAGCAAGACGCTTAAAGCTCGACAGACCTATAGCTATGGCTACACCTTC. Translated, it gives CASSSKTLKARQTYSYGYTF.

This clonotype has more than one count but fewer than ten. The V and J genes are TRBV28 and TRBJ1-4, with 7 bases fitting TRBD1. Germline V gives CDR1 MDHEN, CDR2 SYDVKM. This CDR3 is built from 15 residues. V shed 6 bases, J shed 4 bases, and the junction held 8 bases outside the gene matches. The CDR3 loop is CASSSGQTNNEKLFF. The CDR3 DNA sequence: TGTGCCAGCAGCTCGGGACAGACAAATAATGAAAAACTGTTTTTT. Full variable domain (remainder filled in from reference TRBV28 and TRBJ1-4): DVKVTQSSRYLVKRTGEKVFLECVQDMDHENMFWYRQDPGLGLRLIYFSYDVKMKEKGDIPEGYSVSREKKERFSLILESASTNQTSMYLCASSSGQTNNEKLFFGSGTQLSVL.

J is TRBJ2-5 and V is TRBV19; no clear D gene. The better agreement between TRBJ2-1 and the DNA end casts doubt on the J call. The CDR3 sequence is 15 residues long. Germline CDR1 and CDR2: LNHDA and SQIVND (reference sequence). The CDR3 DNA reads as TGTGCCAGTAGTATATCAGGATCAGGTATGAATGAGCAGTTCTTC. This encodes CASSISGSGMNEQFF.

This clonotype was seen a handful of times. The V and J genes are TRBV28 and TRBJ2-5; D is ambiguous. The V end lost 2 bases, the J end lost 7 bases, and 8 bases lay between the germline ends. This CDR3 has 12 amino acids. Per the germline V gene, CDR1 is MDHEN and CDR2 is SYDVKM. The CDR3 here is CASSLLSGTQYF. The CDR3 DNA is TGTGCCAGCAGTTTACTGAGTGGGACCCAGTACTTC.

This clonotype was recorded a few times. One end of the junction varies from germline; a read error may be responsible. V gene TRBV2 combines with J gene TRBJ1-2; 7 nucleotides match TRBD1. There are 14 residues in the CDR3. Per germline, CDR1 SNHLY and CDR2 FYNNEI. The CDR3 region is CASSEDREDYGYTF. Written as DNA, the CDR3 is TGTGCCAGCAGCGAAGACAGGGAGGACTATGGCTACACCTTC.

The rearrangement links TRBV29-1 to TRBJ1-4; weak D call: TRBD1 (6 bases). Germline assignment: CDR1 SQVTM and CDR2 ANQGSEA. The CDR3 spans 14 residues. The V end was cut by 7 bases, the J end by 7 bases, with 19 bases between. The CDR3: CSAKRGVGSEKLFF. Here the CDR3 DNA reads TGCAGCGCCAAAAGGGGGGTCGGGAGTGAAAAACTGTTTTTT.

The rearrangement joins TRBV29-1 to TRBJ2-7, with D perhaps matching TRBD1 (5 bases). The CDR3 sequence is 14 residues long. Trimming left V 7 bases short and J 2 bases short, with 18 bases between. In germline, CDR1 is SQVTM, CDR2 ANQGSEA. CDR3 nucleotide sequence: TGCAGCGGCGACCAGGGAAGGACCACCTACGAGCAGTACTTC. This gives the protein CSGDQGRTTYEQYF.

Ten or more counts support this clonotype. This chain links TRBV7-9 with TRBJ2-1, with D unclear. From germline, CDR1 is SEHNR and CDR2 FQNEAQ (reference sequence). The CDR3 consists of 12 residues. V gave up 3 bases and J gave up 6 bases, with 6 bases separating them. Written as DNA, the CDR3 is TGTGCCAGCAGCTTGGGTGCCAATGAGCAGTTCTTC. Protein sequence: CASSLGANEQFF.

Concerning this clonotype: Germline is not matched at one junction end, which may reflect a read error. The chain recombines TRBV7-9 with TRBJ1-6; D gene ambiguous. Germline loops: CDR1 SEHNR, CDR2 FQNEAQ (reference sequence). This CDR3 contains 13 residues. DNA of the CDR3: TGCGCCAGCCGGTCTGCATCGGATTCACCCCTCCACTTT. Translation gives CASRSASDSPLHF.

This clonotype has a handful of counts. The chain has TRBV20-1 and TRBJ1-1; D is possibly TRBD1 (5 bases). The germline V and J ends were trimmed by 4 bases and 8 bases, with 14 bases remaining between them. CDR1 is DFQATT, CDR2 SNEGSKA, per germline (reference sequence). The CDR3 extends over 12 amino acids. The CDR3 spells CSAIHQGSEAFF. DNA for the CDR3: TGCAGTGCTATCCACCAGGGATCCGAAGCTTTCTTT.

The chain employs TRBV7-9 and TRBJ1-4; 8 bases are a match to TRBD1. Germline lookup yields CDR1 SEHNR and CDR2 FQNEAQ (reference sequence). The ends lost 5 bases at V and 8 bases at J; junction bases unmatched: 7. CDR3 length: 14 amino acids. The CDR3 DNA reads as TGTGCCAGCAGCGAGAAGGACAGGGCGGAAAAACTGTTTTTT. Amino acid sequence: CASSEKDRAEKLFF.

V is TRBV29-1 and J is TRBJ2-1, with D unclear. Germline CDR1 reads SQVTM; CDR2 reads ANQGSEA. The V end lost 5 bases, the J end lost 7 bases, and 12 bases lay between the germline ends. This CDR3 is built from 12 residues. CDR3 region: CSVTLAGNEQFF. The CDR3 coding sequence is TGCAGCGTTACCTTAGCTGGGAATGAGCAGTTCTTC.

The chain joins TRBV29-1 to TRBJ1-2, with D uncertain. The germline V gene has CDR1 SQVTM and CDR2 ANQGSEA. CDR3 length: 13 amino acids. V lost 6 bases to trimming and J lost 7 bases, with 18 bases between them. The CDR3 loop is CSVDLGRGSGYTF. The CDR3 bases are TGCAGCGTCGATTTAGGTCGGGGTAGTGGCTACACCTTC.